Below are 32 T cell receptor beta chains sequenced from a single sample in a study of cytomegalovirus exposure and HLA in healthy donors. The primer mix had 60 Vbeta and 13 Jbeta primers. Profiling relied on immunoSEQ multiplex PCR, and the TCRdb table lists in-frame clones only, not all of them. The repertoire includes 100,000 or so clones, 50% to 65% of them detected once, and 3.5% to 4% sits in the top ten. The material sequenced was PBMCs. These receptors all stem from a man aged 25 to 40 in good health and CMV-seropositive.

This chain connects TRBV6-5 to TRBJ1-4; TRBD1 is a possible D gene (6 bases). The germline V gene encodes CDR1 MNHEY and CDR2 SVGAGI. The CDR3 runs to 14 residues. The V end lost 4 bases, the J end lost 7 bases, and 13 bases lay between the germline ends. CDR3 in amino acids: CASSFRGAGEKLFF. DNA of the CDR3: TGTGCCAGCAGTTTTCGGGGGGCGGGTGAAAAACTGTTTTTT.

The chain combines TRBV5-4 with TRBJ1-1; D call uncertain. V lost 4 bases and J lost 0, with 13 bases in between. CDR3 length: 15 amino acids. Germline lookup yields CDR1 SGHNT and CDR2 YYREEE (reference sequence). The CDR3 bases are TGTGCCAGCAGCCGAAGATACCAGATGAACACTGAAGCTTTCTTT. Translation gives CASSRRYQMNTEAFF.

The rearrangement joins TRBV10-3 to TRBJ1-2; TRBD1 might be the D (5 bases). Germline V gene data show CDR1 as ENHRY and CDR2 as SYGVKD. The CDR3 is 15 amino acids. V was cut by 4 bases and J by 1 base, with 13 bases left in between. CDR3 coding DNA: TGTGCCATCAGTGGGCAGGGCAACGATAACTATGGCTACACCTTC. It codes for CAISGQGNDNYGYTF.

The chain links TRBV28 to TRBJ1-2, with D possibly matching TRBD1 (5 bases). CDR1 and CDR2 (germline): MDHEN, SYDVKM. The CDR3 is made up of 13 amino acids. Trimming took 3 bases from V and 4 from J, leaving 9 bases between them. The CDR3, as DNA: TGTGCCAGCAGTTTTACAGGTTCCTATGGCTACACCTTC. It is translated as CASSFTGSYGYTF.

This clone was counted only a few times. This chain links TRBV7-2 with TRBJ2-5, with D possibly being TRBD1 (5 bases). Germline V gene lookup returns CDR1 SGHTA and CDR2 FQGNSA. The V and J ends lost 5 bases and 3 bases respectively, with 10 bases between them. This CDR3 has 13 residues. The CDR3 loop is CASSIGAKETQYF. The CDR3 coding sequence is TGTGCCAGCAGCATAGGGGCTAAAGAGACCCAGTACTTC.

The chain uses TRBV27 and TRBJ2-1; no reliable D call. Trimming took off 7 bases at V and 11 bases at J, with 21 bases between the two ends. Per the germline V gene, CDR1 is MNHEY and CDR2 is SMNVEV (reference sequence). The CDR3 spans 14 residues. CDR3 nucleotide sequence: TGTGCCAGCACCTCCCTCTCCTTTGAGGCCCAGCAGTTCTTC. Its protein is CASTSLSFEAQQFF.

The chain couples TRBV6-5 to TRBJ2-7; D is perhaps TRBD1 (6 bases). CDR1 and CDR2 from the germline V gene are MNHEY and SVGAGI. The germline V and J ends were trimmed by 1 base and 3 bases, with 13 bases remaining between them. The CDR3 is 15 residues long. DNA for the CDR3: TGTGCCAGCAGTTACTATTGGACGGACAGCTACGAGCAGTACTTC. It codes for CASSYYWTDSYEQYF.

The chain has TRBV5-6 and TRBJ1-2, with TRBD1 matching 9 bases. The V and J ends lost 9 bases and 4 bases, in that order; junction bases with no gene match: 10. This CDR3 spans 14 amino acids. Germline CDR1 and CDR2: SGHDT and YYEEEE. The CDR3 DNA is TGTGCCACCACCATTGACAGGGGGATCTATGGCTACACCTTC. Protein sequence: CATTIDRGIYGYTF. The full variable domain, rest sourced from reference TRBV5-6 and TRBJ1-2, is DAGVTQSPTHLIKTRGQQVTLRCSPKSGHDTVSWYQQALGQGPQFIFQYYEEEERQRGNFPDRFSGHQFPNYSSELNVNALLLGDSALYLCATTIDRGIYGYTFGSGTRLTVV.

This rearrangement joins TRBV9 to TRBJ1-4, with D uncertain. CDR1 SGDLS and CDR2 YYNGEE come from the germline V gene. The CDR3 runs to 13 residues. Trimming took 2 bases from V and 8 from J, leaving 10 bases between them. The CDR3 here is CASSVEMEEKLFF. The CDR3 DNA is TGTGCCAGCAGCGTCGAAATGGAGGAAAAACTGTTTTTT.

The J gene is TRBJ1-1, the V gene TRBV4-1, with a tentative D call TRBD1 (6 bases). From germline, CDR1 is MGHRA and CDR2 YSYEKL. V was shortened by 3 bases and J by 5 bases, with 10 bases between the two germline ends. This CDR3 is built from 13 residues. In nucleotides, the CDR3 is TGCGCCAGCAGCCAGGCCAGGGGAACTGAAGCTTTCTTT. This codes for CASSQARGTEAFF.

The chain employs TRBV7-8 and TRBJ2-3, with 11 bases matching TRBD2. This CDR3 region has 17 residues. The V and J ends lost 5 bases and 3 bases, in that order; junction bases with no gene match: 10. The germline V gene has CDR1 SGHVS and CDR2 FQNEAQ. The CDR3 nucleotides are TGTGCCAGCAGCACCCCAGAGGCTAGCGGGGGGACAGATACGCAGTATTTT. It translates to CASSTPEASGGTDTQYF.

This clone was recorded only once. V and J are TRBV19 and TRBJ1-1; 7 bases line up with TRBD1. The CDR3 is 15 residues long. The J segment lost 1 base and the V segment lost 2 bases, leaving 4 bases of the junction unmatched. Germline lookup yields CDR1 LNHDA and CDR2 SQIVND (reference sequence). The CDR3 reads CASSISSGGNTEAFF. The CDR3, as DNA: TGTGCCAGTAGTATAAGTTCAGGGGGGAACACTGAAGCTTTCTTT.

V usage is TRBV6-1 and J usage is TRBJ2-3; possibly TRBD2 for D (7 bases). The CDR3 sequence is 14 residues long. Germline loops: CDR1 MNHNS, CDR2 SASEGT. Trimming took 3 bases from V and 10 from J, leaving 17 bases between them. CDR3: CASSDIGTNRAQYF. The CDR3 DNA reads as TGTGCCAGCAGTGACATCGGGACTAACAGGGCGCAGTATTTT.

The chain links TRBV28 to TRBJ2-7, with D possibly TRBD1 on 5 matching bases. There are 14 residues in the CDR3. Germline-derived CDR1 and CDR2 are MDHEN and SYDVKM. V was clipped by 3 bases and J by 4 bases, with 13 bases between them. The CDR3 is CASSLEQAGYEQYF. As DNA, the CDR3 is TGTGCCAGCAGTTTGGAACAGGCTGGGTACGAGCAGTACTTC.

This clone was seen just once. The V and J genes are TRBV20-1 and TRBJ2-6, with D perhaps TRBD2 (5 bases). The CDR3 consists of 11 residues. Trimming took 0 bases from V and 13 from J, leaving 7 bases between them. Germline CDR1 DFQATT, CDR2 SNEGSKA (reference sequence). The CDR3 is CSARDGGVLTF. The CDR3 DNA follows: TGCAGTGCTAGAGATGGCGGGGTCCTGACTTTC.

Concerning this clone itself: The same CDR3 is also encoded by other DNA sequences in this sample. The CDR3 spells CASSSSTDTQYF. The CDR3 DNA sequence: TGTGCCAGCAGCTCAAGCACAGATACGCAGTATTTT. This chain connects TRBV7-3 to TRBJ2-3; D not certain. V dropped 4 bases and J dropped 0 bases, with 2 bases sitting between them. In germline, CDR1 is SGHTA, CDR2 FQGTGA. This CDR3 region has 12 residues.

This clone showed up just a few times. This rearrangement joins TRBV5-5 to TRBJ1-2, with 8 bases lining up with TRBD1. Germline V gene data show CDR1 as SGHKS and CDR2 as YYEKEE (reference sequence). V trimming: 3 bases; J trimming: 2 bases; junction bases outside the gene matches: 3. CDR3 length equals 14 residues. The CDR3 DNA reads as TGTGCCAGCAGCTCGACAGGGGAGAACTATGGCTACACCTTC. Its protein is CASSSTGENYGYTF.

The chain combines TRBV19 with TRBJ2-5; D uncertain. The V and J ends lost 0 bases and 5 bases respectively, with 13 bases between them. The CDR3 totals 15 residues. Germline CDR1 LNHDA, CDR2 SQIVND (reference sequence). Here the CDR3 reads CASSIELARRETQYF. DNA of the CDR3: TGTGCCAGTAGTATAGAGTTAGCCCGGCGGGAGACCCAGTACTTC.

DNA of the CDR3: TGTGCCAGCAGCCAATCCCTAGCCAGCCGCACAGATACGCAGTATTTT. This encodes CASSQSLASRTDTQYF. The chain links TRBV4-2 to TRBJ2-3; weak D call: TRBD2 (5 bases). This CDR3 spans 16 amino acids. The germline gives CDR1 LGHNA, CDR2 YNFKEQ. The V end lost 2 bases, the J end lost 1 base, and 13 bases lay between the germline ends.

The sample holds one count of this clone. The chain combines TRBV7-9 with TRBJ1-3, with D uncertain. V was pared by 3 bases and J by 0 bases, with 12 bases between. Germline assignment: CDR1 SEHNR and CDR2 FQNEAQ (reference sequence). The CDR3 is made up of 16 amino acids. The CDR3, as DNA: TGTGCCAGCAGCTTCGGCCGGCAGGCCTCTGGAAACACCATATATTTT. It codes for CASSFGRQASGNTIYF.

This clone was detected a few times. This chain connects TRBV4-2 to TRBJ2-7, with 11 bases that match TRBD1. Germline assignment: CDR1 LGHNA and CDR2 YNFKEQ. The CDR3 spans 16 residues. Trimming took 0 bases from V and 4 from J; bases not matched to a gene: 5. CDR3 sequence reads: CASSQDRGTGGYEQYF. The CDR3 nucleotides read TGTGCCAGCAGCCAAGATCGGGGGACAGGGGGTTACGAGCAGTACTTC.

This chain connects TRBV5-8 to TRBJ2-1; TRBD1 aligns across 12 bases. Germline V gene data show CDR1 as SGHTS and CDR2 as YDEGEE. The CDR3 loop spans 15 amino acids. V dropped 4 bases and J dropped 7; count of bases not matched to a gene: 6. DNA for the CDR3: TGTGCCAGCAGCCCGGGACAGGGGGCGATAAATGAGCAGTTCTTC. Protein product: CASSPGQGAINEQFF.

V and J are TRBV14 and TRBJ2-1; 8 nucleotides line up with TRBD1. V was clipped by 3 bases and J by 5 bases; unmatched bases: 6. The germline gives CDR1 SGHDN, CDR2 FVKESK. This CDR3 contains 15 residues. CDR3 region: CASSHWGQENNEQFF. The CDR3 DNA is TGTGCCAGCAGCCATTGGGGACAGGAGAACAATGAGCAGTTCTTC.

This chain uses TRBV15 with TRBJ2-5; the D gene is possibly TRBD2 (5 bases). Trimming shortened V by 4 bases and J by 2 bases, and 8 bases separated the two germline ends. The CDR3 has 13 residues. Germline loops: CDR1 LNHNV, CDR2 YYDKDF (reference sequence). The CDR3 protein is CATSKRVQETQYF. The CDR3 nucleotides read TGTGCCACCAGCAAGAGGGTTCAAGAGACCCAGTACTTC.

In this sample, this clone turned up a few times. The chain couples TRBV9 to TRBJ2-1, with 9 nucleotides matching TRBD2. Germline trimming cut 6 bases from V and 6 bases from J; bases unmatched to any gene: 10. This CDR3 has 15 amino acids. Germline V gene data show CDR1 as SGDLS and CDR2 as YYNGEE. The CDR3 DNA reads TGTGCCAGCACCAAAGGCGGGGGGGGCCGCAATGAGCAGTTCTTC. Its protein product is CASTKGGGGRNEQFF.

This chain links TRBV10-3 with TRBJ1-2; 7 bases fit TRBD1. The CDR3 loop spans 14 amino acids. The germline CDR1 and CDR2 sequences are ENHRY and SYGVKD. V shed 6 bases and J 4 bases; nucleotides not matched to a gene: 8. CDR3 sequence (DNA): TGTGCCATCAGCGACAGGGATCAAAGCTATGGCTACACCTTC. Residues: CAISDRDQSYGYTF.

The chain is built from TRBV21-1 and TRBJ1-4; the DNA was not compared with TRBD1, the D call given in the table. TRBV21-1 is noted as a pseudogene. There are 16 residues in the CDR3. CDR3 sequence reads: CASSKGHRGVDEKLFF. CDR3 DNA sequence: TGTGCCAGCAGCAAAGGGCACAGGGGGGTGGATGAAAAACTGTTTTTT.

In this sample, this clone turned up a few times. J is TRBJ1-2 and V is TRBV29-1, with 7 bases matching TRBD1. The CDR3 runs to 12 residues. Trimming removed 6 bases from V and 4 bases from J; junction bases left unmatched: 5. Germline CDR1 and CDR2: SQVTM and ANQGSEA. CDR3 residues: CSVGGAGYGYTF. The CDR3 bases are TGCAGCGTAGGGGGCGCGGGCTATGGCTACACCTTC.

The rearrangement uses TRBV7-8 and TRBJ2-3; a weak D match, TRBD2 (5 bases). This CDR3 has 13 amino acids. V was cut by 3 bases and J by 8 bases, with 12 bases left in between. Looked up from germline, CDR1 is SGHVS and CDR2 is FQNEAQ. CDR3 region: CASSLGSGITQYF. CDR3 nucleotides: TGTGCCAGCAGCTTGGGCTCGGGGATTACGCAGTATTTT.

There are a few counts of this clone. V usage is TRBV10-3 and J usage is TRBJ2-7; D not resolved. Looked up from germline, CDR1 is ENHRY and CDR2 is SYGVKD. CDR3 size: 11 residues. The V gene lost 4 bases and the J gene lost 2 bases, with 3 bases spanning the gap. CDR3 coding DNA: TGTGCCATCAGTGCCGCCTACGAGCAGTACTTC. Amino acid sequence: CAISAAYEQYF.

In its sample, this clone was seen once. The chain has TRBV15 and TRBJ1-1, with TRBD1 matching over 7 bases. V shed 0 bases and J 1 base; nucleotides not matched to a gene: 2. The CDR3 has 15 residues. Germline loops: CDR1 LNHNV, CDR2 YYDKDF (reference sequence). CDR3 amino acids: CATSRDTGANTEAFF. CDR3 nucleotide sequence: TGTGCCACCAGCAGAGATACAGGGGCGAACACTGAAGCTTTCTTT.

The rearrangement links TRBV29-1 to TRBJ2-1; D is possibly TRBD2 (6 bases). This CDR3 contains 11 residues. CDR1 is SQVTM and CDR2 is ANQGSEA in the germline V gene. V dropped 7 bases and J dropped 3 bases, with 7 bases sitting between them. The CDR3 nucleotides read TGCAGCGGGAGGGTCTACAATGAGCAGTTCTTC. Translated, it gives CSGRVYNEQFF.